These T cell receptor beta chains were read from a single sample in a study of T cell repertoires in cytomegalovirus infection. In TCRdb, the reads were re-called with MiXCR into one record per CDR3 protein. The sample has about 440,000 distinct CDR3 sequences, 30% to 40% seen once. The sequenced sample consisted of PBMCs. These receptors were collected from a human donor in good health (CMV status not recorded). Some clones in this sample may be carry-over from other donors' samples. CDR3s include the opening cysteine and the closing phenylalanine or tryptophan. Size tells how often a clone was seen (once, few, many) or the class of an expanded clone, and some rows leave it out.

size: many
V: TRBV18
CDR3: CASSPADSEPLHF

size: NA
V: TRBV6-1
CDR3: CASSGQGKGNSPLHF

size: few
V: TRBV15
CDR3: CATSDNSNQPQHF

size: NA
V: TRBV11-2
CDR3: CASSPTRHEQFF

size: few
V: TRBV20-1
CDR3: CSVAGMNTDTQYF

size: NA
V: TRBV7-8
CDR3: CASSLAEWGAYEQYF

size: NA
V: TRBV7-3
CDR3: CASSYRGTPGETQYF

size: NA
V: TRBV7-9
CDR3: CASGLQETQYF

size: many
V: TRBV12-3/TRBV12-4
CDR3: CASSLSRDITYEQYF

size: NA
V: TRBV20-1
CDR3: CSEQEGGGEQYF

size: few
V: TRBV7-3
CDR3: CASSLPASGTDTQYF

size: many
V: TRBV6-1
CDR3: CASSPGTNTQYF

size: NA
V: TRBV12-3/TRBV12-4
CDR3: CASSTETQGAQHF

size: many
V: TRBV12-3/TRBV12-4
CDR3: CASSLAAGRTYEQYF

size: NA
V: TRBV6-6
CDR3: CASSYDPLGGLSGNTIYF

size: NA
V: TRBV27
CDR3: CASSFLGSDYEQYF